One and the same sample provided the 16 T cell receptor beta chains below, sequenced in a study of cytomegalovirus exposure and HLA in healthy donors. PCR primers comprised 60 Vbeta and 13 Jbeta primers. The data were produced by immunoSEQ multiplex PCR, yet TCRdb's version contains in-frame clones alone and is incomplete. This sample has 100,000 to 150,000 clones, with under 80% found just once. The specimen was PBMCs. These receptors originate from a man between 35 and 55 years old in good health and CMV-seropositive.

A few counts support this clone. The chain carries TRBV6-5 and TRBJ2-2; TRBD2 is a possible D gene (5 bases). Trimming pared 6 bases from V and 2 bases from J, leaving 13 bases between. The CDR3 sequence is 15 residues long. Germline V gene data show CDR1 as MNHEY and CDR2 as SVGAGI. CDR3 sequence (DNA): TGTGCCAGCAGCGTCACTCGGGGAAACACCGGGGAGCTGTTTTTT. This encodes CASSVTRGNTGELFF.

This chain links TRBV28 with TRBJ2-1, with 12 positions matching TRBD2. V lost 1 base and J lost 7; bases outside the gene matches: 5. This CDR3 comprises 16 residues. Germline-derived CDR1 and CDR2 are MDHEN and SYDVKM. CDR3: CASSLLTSGRDNEQFF. CDR3 nucleotides: TGTGCCAGCAGTTTATTGACTAGCGGGAGAGATAATGAGCAGTTCTTC.

This clone was seen more than once but under ten times. V and J are TRBV30 and TRBJ1-1; D not certain. Looked up from germline, CDR1 is GTSNPN and CDR2 is SVGIG (reference sequence). CDR3 size: 14 residues. V was clipped by 2 bases and J by 1 base, with 11 bases between them. CDR3 amino acids: CAWSIGSENTEAFF. The DNA for the CDR3 is TGTGCCTGGAGTATAGGGAGCGAGAACACTGAAGCTTTCTTT.

This chain uses TRBV6-5 with TRBJ2-7; no definite D call. The CDR3 is 11 residues long. Germline CDR1 and CDR2: MNHEY and SVGAGI. V was clipped by 8 bases and J by 0 bases, with 5 bases between them. The CDR3 sequence is CASGPSYEQYF. CDR3 coding DNA: TGTGCCAGCGGCCCCTCCTACGAGCAGTACTTC.

The J gene is TRBJ1-2, the V gene TRBV30; perhaps TRBD1 as D (6 bases). This CDR3 has 11 residues. V lost 2 bases, J lost 7 bases, and 8 bases lay in between. Germline CDR1 is GTSNPN and CDR2 is SVGIG (reference sequence). CDR3 sequence: CAWSLGGGYTF. For the CDR3, the DNA is TGTGCCTGGAGTTTAGGGGGTGGCTACACCTTC.

This chain links TRBV7-8 with TRBJ1-6, with unresolved D. CDR1 is SGHVS and CDR2 is FQNEAQ in the germline V gene. V was clipped by 3 bases and J by 14 bases, with 11 bases between them. The CDR3 loop spans 12 amino acids. The chain's CDR3 is CASSFRDSALHF. In nucleotides, the CDR3 is TGTGCCAGCAGCTTCCGGGATTCGGCCCTCCACTTT.

The table lists this clone with a count of one. V is TRBV9 and J is TRBJ2-2, with D hard to call. The CDR3 covers 12 residues. The germline V gene has CDR1 SGDLS and CDR2 YYNGEE. Between the trimmed V and J ends, which lost 0 bases and 6 bases, there was a span of 3 bases. In DNA form, the CDR3 reads TGTGCCAGCAGCGTAGCAGCCGGGGAGCTGTTTTTT. It specifies CASSVAAGELFF.

The chain combines TRBV2 with TRBJ1-1; possibly TRBD1 for D (6 bases). V gave up 10 bases and J gave up 5 bases, with 17 bases separating them. Germline V gene data show CDR1 as SNHLY and CDR2 as FYNNEI. The CDR3 sequence is 13 residues long. The CDR3 nucleotides are TGTGCCATCTCCCAGGGAGGGGGAACTGAAGCTTTCTTT. Translating it yields CAISQGGGTEAFF.

The gene calls are TRBV27 and TRBJ2-5; 11 bases agree with TRBD2. Germline CDR1 reads MNHEY; CDR2 reads SMNVEV (reference sequence). V was clipped by 4 bases and J by 3 bases; unmatched bases: 4. This CDR3 region has 15 residues. The CDR3 DNA follows: TGTGCCAGCAGTTCCGGGACTAGCGGTAAAGAGACCCAGTACTTC. Its translation is CASSSGTSGKETQYF.

This clone was picked up one time. The chain recombines TRBV4-1 with TRBJ1-1; D ambiguous. Trimming cost V 5 bases and J 1 base, with 8 bases left between them. Germline V gene data show CDR1 as MGHRA and CDR2 as YSYEKL. The CDR3 is 13 residues long. The CDR3 loop is CASSYRENTEAFF. The CDR3 DNA is TGCGCCAGCAGCTACAGAGAGAACACTGAAGCTTTCTTT.

The gene calls are TRBV13 and TRBJ1-6; 9 nucleotides match TRBD1. The CDR3 spans 15 residues. CDR1 and CDR2 (germline): PRHDT, FYEKMQ (reference sequence). The J segment lost 5 bases and the V segment lost 6 bases, leaving 5 bases of the junction unmatched. CDR3 loop: CASRIRDRDNSPLHF. The CDR3 coding sequence is TGTGCCAGCAGGATCCGGGACAGGGATAATTCACCCCTCCACTTT.

The rearrangement links TRBV6-5 to TRBJ1-5; tentatively, D is TRBD1 (5 bases). The CDR3 consists of 15 residues. V was shortened by 4 bases and J by 11 bases, with 21 bases between the two germline ends. CDR1 MNHEY and CDR2 SVGAGI come from the germline V gene. The CDR3 DNA sequence: TGTGCCAGCAGTTCCCCGGGTCGGCCGGGGGTGGCCCAGCATTTT. Residues: CASSSPGRPGVAQHF.

V gene TRBV7-2 combines with J gene TRBJ2-7; 8 positions match TRBD1. J gave up 6 bases and V 4 bases, and 8 bases lay outside the gene matches. From germline, CDR1 is SGHTA and CDR2 FQGNSA. The CDR3 is 14 amino acids. CDR3 amino acids: CASSYARGQSEQYF. CDR3 coding DNA: TGTGCCAGCAGCTACGCCAGGGGGCAGAGCGAGCAGTACTTC. Together with reference TRBV7-2 and TRBJ2-7, the CDR3 gives the full variable domain: GAGVSQSPSNKVTEKGKDVELRCDPISGHTALYWYRQSLGQGLEFLIYFQGNSAPDKSGLPSDRFSAERTGGSVSTLTIQRTQQEDSAVYLCASSYARGQSEQYFGPGTRLTVT.

The chain links TRBV27 to TRBJ2-3, with 8 positions matching TRBD1. CDR1 is MNHEY and CDR2 is SMNVEV in the germline V gene (reference sequence). V was clipped by 6 bases and J by 3 bases; unmatched bases: 11. The CDR3 consists of 16 residues. CDR3 DNA: TGTGCCAGCAGAGACGGACAGGGCCTAGGGACAGATACGCAGTATTTT. This sequence encodes CASRDGQGLGTDTQYF.

V is TRBV15 and J is TRBJ2-5, with 8 bases fitting TRBD2. V shed 5 bases, J shed 5 bases, and the junction held 13 bases outside the gene matches. The CDR3 loop spans 16 amino acids. The germline V gene encodes CDR1 LNHNV and CDR2 YYDKDF (reference sequence). The DNA of the CDR3 is TGTGCCACCAGCGCCCCTCTAACGGGGGGGCAGGAGACCCAGTACTTC. This sequence encodes CATSAPLTGGQETQYF.

This chain joins TRBV6-5 and TRBJ2-2, with a tentative D call TRBD1 (5 bases). The length of the CDR3 is 15 residues. The germline V gene has CDR1 MNHEY and CDR2 SVGAGI. Trimming removed 5 bases at V and 5 bases at J, with 15 bases between. The CDR3 DNA sequence: TGTGCCAGCAGTGCCCCACAAGGGGAAACCGGGGAGCTGTTTTTT. Translation gives CASSAPQGETGELFF.